This TCR beta chain comes out of a study of blood T cells in healthy people across ages. Study-level results: Whereas aged donors had fewer naive CD4+ cells, long-lived donors had more of them and higher diversity. Getting older went along with TCR beta diversity per million T cells dropping roughly linearly.

Combining a sample-barcoded 5' primer with a J-beta primer mix, a second PCR ran for 7 to 11 cycles. Each CDR3 protein gets one entry after TCRdb re-called the 5' RACE reads with MiXCR. This table has 700,000 to 950,000 distinct CDR3 sequences, roughly 44% appearing once. Details on this clonotype: Antigen unknown. A read error is possible here, since a much larger clone lies one base away.

The CDR3 has 13 amino acids. Germline-derived CDR1 and CDR2 are SGHTA and FQGNSA. Healthy individuals of Caucasian origin from Russia, aged roughly 6 to 90, served as donors. The TCR sequence derives from an older woman in good health. This chain links TRBV7-2 with TRBJ2-5; possibly TRBD1 or TRBD2 for D (5 bases each). Sequenced sample: blood. This chain's CDR3 is CASSFGTQETRYF. In DNA, the CDR3 is TGTGCCAGCAGCTTCGGGACCCAAGAGACCCGGTACTTC.